The 7 T cell receptor beta chains presented below share a single source sample, sequenced in a study of relationships among human T cell subsets. The CD45RA-negative fraction was bead-selected with anti-CD45RO to obtain memory T cells. The T cell receptor alpha and beta CDR3 regions were amplified from mRNA by semiquantitative ARM-PCR. Tagged nested gene-specific primers were used first, then communal superprimers amplified exponentially. TCRdb ran MiXCR on the multiplex PCR reads and lists one entry per CDR3 protein. The data hold about 9,100 distinct CDR3 sequences, with roughly 55% observed a single time. Sequencing used memory T cells sorted from blood. These TCRs come from a man aged 35-49 years in good health.

The CDR3 DNA reads as TGTGCCAGCAGCAAAACAGGGGTGACTGAAGCTTTCTTT. This gives the protein CASSKTGVTEAFF. The rearrangement links TRBV12-3 or TRBV12-4 to TRBJ1-1; 7 bases are shared with TRBD1. CDR3 size: 13 residues. The ends lost 6 bases at V and 5 bases at J; junction bases unmatched: 6.

The chain recombines TRBV28 with TRBJ2-1; D might be TRBD1 or TRBD2, each matching 5 bases. CDR3 length equals 14 residues. Germline V gene data show CDR1 as MDHEN and CDR2 as SYDVKM. V was shortened by 2 bases and J by 6 bases, with 11 bases between the two germline ends. CDR3 nucleotides: TGTGCCAGCAGTTTAGGGACGAAATCCAATGAGCAGTTCTTC. Protein product: CASSLGTKSNEQFF.

The chain couples TRBV6-6 to TRBJ2-3; D unclear. Trimming pared 4 bases from V and 4 bases from J, leaving 6 bases between. This CDR3 has 12 amino acids. CDR1 is MNHNY and CDR2 is SVGAGI in the germline V gene (reference sequence). The CDR3 is CASSSAADTQYF. CDR3 nucleotides: TGTGCCAGCAGTTCGGCAGCAGATACGCAGTATTTT.

Only a few counts were recorded for this clonotype. The V and J genes are TRBV28 and TRBJ2-7, with 9 nucleotides matching TRBD1. Germline assignment: CDR1 MDHEN and CDR2 SYDVKM. Unmatched junction bases numbered 7, after V lost 4 bases and J lost 3 bases. The length of the CDR3 is 15 residues. CDR3 DNA sequence: TGTGCCAGCAGTTCCCCGACAGGGGGGTACTACGAGCAGTACTTC. Protein product: CASSSPTGGYYEQYF.

This chain connects TRBV7-8 to TRBJ2-3; 7 bases agree with TRBD2. Germline loops: CDR1 SGHVS, CDR2 FQNEAQ. The CDR3 is 15 residues long. J lost 5 bases, V lost 2 bases, and 7 bases had no gene match. Here the CDR3 reads CASSLRAGVGDTQYF. The CDR3 coding sequence is TGTGCCAGCAGCTTAAGGGCGGGAGTGGGAGATACGCAGTATTTT.

Notes on this clonotype: Here the CDR3 omits its conserved ending phenylalanine or tryptophan, so a read error is the likely source. The chain carries TRBV20-1 and TRBJ2-3; 13 bases are a match to TRBD2. The V and J ends lost 6 bases and 3 bases, in that order; junction bases with no gene match: 3. Looked up from germline, CDR1 is DFQATT and CDR2 is SNEGSKA (reference sequence). The CDR3 runs 14 residues. The chain's CDR3 is CSARTSGRTDTQYL. The CDR3 DNA reads TGCAGTGCCAGGACTAGCGGGAGAACAGATACGCAGTATCTT.

This chain connects TRBV5-6 to TRBJ2-3, with 9 nucleotides matching TRBD1. Per the germline V gene, CDR1 is SGHDT and CDR2 is YYEEEE. The CDR3 spans 15 residues. Trimming at V came to 3 bases and at J to 5 bases, leaving 7 bases not matched to a gene. CDR3 loop: CASSSHRGLGDTQYF. Here the CDR3 DNA reads TGTGCCAGCAGCTCCCACAGGGGGCTGGGAGATACGCAGTATTTT.